This T cell receptor beta chain was observed in a study of T cells of healthy individuals. This clonotype occurred a few times. TCRdb redid the calling of the 5' RACE reads with MiXCR, one entry per CDR3 protein. Altogether tens of thousands of distinct CDR3 sequences are present, about 5.5% being singletons, with the ten largest covering 6.5% to 8%. The clonotype was recovered from a female donor in good health.

CDR3 coding DNA: TGTGCCAGCAGTGAGCCCGGGACTGTCGGCGAGCAGTACTTC. Translating gives CASSEPGTVGEQYF. The chain recombines TRBV2 with TRBJ2-7; weak D call: TRBD2 (6 bases). CDR1 and CDR2 (germline): SNHLY, FYNNEI. V shed 3 bases and J shed 6 bases, with 15 bases lying between them. The CDR3 runs 14 residues.